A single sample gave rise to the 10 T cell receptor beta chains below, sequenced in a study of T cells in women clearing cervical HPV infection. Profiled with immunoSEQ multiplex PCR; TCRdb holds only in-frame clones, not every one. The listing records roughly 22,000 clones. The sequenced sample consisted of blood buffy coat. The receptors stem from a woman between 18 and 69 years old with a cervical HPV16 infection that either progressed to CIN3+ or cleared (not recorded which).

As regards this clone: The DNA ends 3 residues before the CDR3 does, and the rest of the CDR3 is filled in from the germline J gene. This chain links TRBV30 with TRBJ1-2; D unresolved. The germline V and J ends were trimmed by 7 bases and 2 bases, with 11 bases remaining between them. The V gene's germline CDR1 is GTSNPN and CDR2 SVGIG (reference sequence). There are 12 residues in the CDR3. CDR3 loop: CASKVNNYGYTF. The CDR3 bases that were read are TGTGCCTCGAAGGTCAACAACTATGGC.

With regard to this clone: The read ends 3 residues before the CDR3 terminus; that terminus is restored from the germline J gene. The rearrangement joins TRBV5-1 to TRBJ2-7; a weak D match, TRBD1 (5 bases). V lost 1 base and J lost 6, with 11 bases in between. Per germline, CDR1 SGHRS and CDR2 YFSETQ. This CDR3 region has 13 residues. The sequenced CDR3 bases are TGCGCCAGCAGCTTGTCCAAGGGGTCCGAG. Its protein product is CASSLSKGSE. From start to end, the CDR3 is CASSLSKGSEQYF.

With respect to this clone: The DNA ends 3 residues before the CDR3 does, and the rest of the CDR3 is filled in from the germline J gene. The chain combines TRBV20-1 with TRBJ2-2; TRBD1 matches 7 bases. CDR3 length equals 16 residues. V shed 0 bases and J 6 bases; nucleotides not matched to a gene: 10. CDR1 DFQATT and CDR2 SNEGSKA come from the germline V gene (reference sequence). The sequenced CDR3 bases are TGCAGTGCTAGAGATAGGGGAAGGGGGCAGGCCGGGGAG. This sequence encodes CSARDRGRGQAGE. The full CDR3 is CSARDRGRGQAGELFF.

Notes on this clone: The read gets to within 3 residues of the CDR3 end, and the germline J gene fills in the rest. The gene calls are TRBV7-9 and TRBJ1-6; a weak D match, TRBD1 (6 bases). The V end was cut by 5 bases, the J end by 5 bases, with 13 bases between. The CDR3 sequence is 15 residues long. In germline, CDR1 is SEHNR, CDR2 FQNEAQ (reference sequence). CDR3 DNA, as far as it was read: TGTGCCAGCAGCAAACGGACAGAAAATAATTCACCC. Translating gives CASSKRTENNSP. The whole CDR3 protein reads CASSKRTENNSPLHF.

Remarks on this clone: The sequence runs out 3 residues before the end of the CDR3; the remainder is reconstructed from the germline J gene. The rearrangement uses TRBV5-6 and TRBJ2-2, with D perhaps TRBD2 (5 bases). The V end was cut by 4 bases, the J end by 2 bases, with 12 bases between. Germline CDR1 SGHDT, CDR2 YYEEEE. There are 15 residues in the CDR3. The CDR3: CASSPITRNTGELFF. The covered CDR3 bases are TGTGCCAGCAGCCCAATTACTAGAAACACCGGGGAG.

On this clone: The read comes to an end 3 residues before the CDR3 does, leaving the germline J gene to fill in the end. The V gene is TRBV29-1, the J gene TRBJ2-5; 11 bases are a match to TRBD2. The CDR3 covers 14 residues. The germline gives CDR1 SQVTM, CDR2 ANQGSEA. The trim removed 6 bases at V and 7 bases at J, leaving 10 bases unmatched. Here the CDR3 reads CSVGLADLGGTQYF. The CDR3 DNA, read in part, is TGCAGCGTGGGACTAGCGGACCTTGGGGGGACC.

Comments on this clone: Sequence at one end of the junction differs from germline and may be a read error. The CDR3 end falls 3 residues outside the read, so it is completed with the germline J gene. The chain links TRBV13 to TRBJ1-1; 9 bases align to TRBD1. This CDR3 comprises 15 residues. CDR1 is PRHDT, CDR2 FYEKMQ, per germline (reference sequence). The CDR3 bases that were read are TGTGCCAGCAGCATAGGGACAGGGAGGGTCACTGAA. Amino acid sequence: CASSIGTGRVTE. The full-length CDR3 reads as CASSIGTGRVTEAFF.

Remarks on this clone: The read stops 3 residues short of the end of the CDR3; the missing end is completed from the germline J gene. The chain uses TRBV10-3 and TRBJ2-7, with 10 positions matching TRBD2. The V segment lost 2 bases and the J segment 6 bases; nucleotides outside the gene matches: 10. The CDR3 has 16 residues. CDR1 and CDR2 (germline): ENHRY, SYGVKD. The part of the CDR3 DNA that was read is TGTGCCATCAGTGAGGGACTAGCGGCCCAGGAGGGCGAG. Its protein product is CAISEGLAAQEGE. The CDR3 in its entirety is CAISEGLAAQEGEQYF.

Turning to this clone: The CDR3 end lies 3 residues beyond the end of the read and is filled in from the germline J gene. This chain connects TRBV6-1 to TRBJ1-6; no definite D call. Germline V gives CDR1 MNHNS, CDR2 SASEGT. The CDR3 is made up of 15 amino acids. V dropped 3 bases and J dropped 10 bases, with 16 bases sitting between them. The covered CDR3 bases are TGTGCCAGCAGTGATTCCGGGGTTCCTGCCTCACCC. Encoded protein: CASSDSGVPASP. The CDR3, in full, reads CASSDSGVPASPLHF.

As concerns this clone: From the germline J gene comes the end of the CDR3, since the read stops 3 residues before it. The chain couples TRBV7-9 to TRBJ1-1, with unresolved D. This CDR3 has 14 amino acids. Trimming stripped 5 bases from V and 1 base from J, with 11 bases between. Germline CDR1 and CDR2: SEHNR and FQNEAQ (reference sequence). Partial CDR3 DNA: TGTGCCAGCAGCCCTAACCGGGGGAACACTGAA. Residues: CASSPNRGNTE. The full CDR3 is CASSPNRGNTEAFF.